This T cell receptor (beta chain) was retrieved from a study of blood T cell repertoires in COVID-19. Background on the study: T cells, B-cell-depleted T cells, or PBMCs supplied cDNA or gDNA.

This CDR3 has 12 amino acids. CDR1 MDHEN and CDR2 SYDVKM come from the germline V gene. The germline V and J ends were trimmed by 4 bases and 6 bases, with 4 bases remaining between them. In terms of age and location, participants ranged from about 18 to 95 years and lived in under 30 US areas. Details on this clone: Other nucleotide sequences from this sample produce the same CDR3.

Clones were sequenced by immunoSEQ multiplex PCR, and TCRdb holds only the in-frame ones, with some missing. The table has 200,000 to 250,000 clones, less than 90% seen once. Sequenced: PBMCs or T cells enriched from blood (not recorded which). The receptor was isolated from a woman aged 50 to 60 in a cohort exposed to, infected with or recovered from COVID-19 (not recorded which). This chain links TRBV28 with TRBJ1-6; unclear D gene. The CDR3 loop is CASSSLNSPLHF. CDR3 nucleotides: TGTGCCAGCAGTTCCCTTAATTCACCCCTCCACTTT.